The present entry profiles one TCR beta chain with its context. Its antigen is not known. Measured with immunoSEQ multiplex PCR; TCRdb has only the in-frame clones, and not every one. Here the sample spans more than 2,000,000 clones, around 94% being singletons. V lost 0 bases, J lost 3 bases, and 5 bases lay in between. The CDR3 runs 14 residues. Germline values: CDR1 LNHNV, CDR2 YYDKDF (reference sequence). The data were obtained in a study of shared clonotypes between healthy human individuals. Study-level points and caveats: Generation probabilities of non-shared clonotypes were lower (relative to those shared by all four donors).

This receptor was identified in a man between 18 and 35 years old in good health. The sequenced sample consisted of naive CD4+ T cells sorted from blood. Subset defined: CD45RA+ positively selected. This chain uses TRBV15 with TRBJ1-4, with unresolved D. The CDR3 sequence is CATSRDFSNEKLFF. DNA of the CDR3: TGTGCCACCAGCAGAGATTTTTCTAATGAAAAACTGTTTTTT.